This TCR beta chain was retrieved from a study of CD8 T cells in ankylosing spondylitis. Findings and caveats of the study: Among TCR beta sequences, a motif of fewer than 10 highly homologous variants appeared characteristic of ankylosing spondylitis blood. Those disease-linked clones were CD8+; they were also relatively rare in peripheral blood.

This CDR3 contains 11 residues. Trimming pared 6 bases from V and 6 bases from J, leaving 8 bases between. Researchers built TCR beta libraries using quantitative 5'-RACE with molecular barcodes. TCRdb reprocessed the 5' RACE reads via MiXCR and lists one record per CDR3 protein. The table records about 540,000 distinct CDR3 sequences, 12% of them present only once. For this clonotype: The antigen is undetermined.

The rearrangement uses TRBV12-3 or TRBV12-4 and TRBJ1-1, with D perhaps TRBD1 (6 bases). The specimen sequenced was blood, either unsorted or a sorted T cell fraction (not recorded which). This clonotype was sampled from a male donor with ankylosing spondylitis. CDR3 bases: TGTGCCAGCAGAAACAGGGCTGAAGCTTTCTTT. It yields the protein CASRNRAEAFF.